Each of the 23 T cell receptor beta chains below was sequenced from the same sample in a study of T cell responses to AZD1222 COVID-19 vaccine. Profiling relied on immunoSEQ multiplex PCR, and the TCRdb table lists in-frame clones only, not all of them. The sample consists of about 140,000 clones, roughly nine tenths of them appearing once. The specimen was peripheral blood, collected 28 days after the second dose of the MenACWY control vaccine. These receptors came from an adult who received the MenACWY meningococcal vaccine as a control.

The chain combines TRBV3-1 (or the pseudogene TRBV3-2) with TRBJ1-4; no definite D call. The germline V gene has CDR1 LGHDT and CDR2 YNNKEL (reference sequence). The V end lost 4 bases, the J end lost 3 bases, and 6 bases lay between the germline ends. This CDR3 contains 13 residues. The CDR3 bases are TGTGCCAGCAGCCCCACCCCTAATGAAAAACTGTTTTTT. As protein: CASSPTPNEKLFF.

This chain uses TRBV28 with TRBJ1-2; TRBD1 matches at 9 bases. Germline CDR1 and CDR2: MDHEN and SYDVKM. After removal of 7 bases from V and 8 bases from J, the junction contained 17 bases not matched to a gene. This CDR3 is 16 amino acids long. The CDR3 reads CASTVGQGLGLRGYTF. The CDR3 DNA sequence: TGTGCCAGCACCGTAGGACAGGGGCTGGGGTTGCGAGGCTACACCTTC.

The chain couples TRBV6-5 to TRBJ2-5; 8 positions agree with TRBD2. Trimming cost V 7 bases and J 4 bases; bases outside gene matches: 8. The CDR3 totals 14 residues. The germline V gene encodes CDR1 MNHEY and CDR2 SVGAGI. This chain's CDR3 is CASNPGAGGETQYF. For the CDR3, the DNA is TGTGCCAGCAACCCAGGGGCGGGAGGAGAGACCCAGTACTTC.

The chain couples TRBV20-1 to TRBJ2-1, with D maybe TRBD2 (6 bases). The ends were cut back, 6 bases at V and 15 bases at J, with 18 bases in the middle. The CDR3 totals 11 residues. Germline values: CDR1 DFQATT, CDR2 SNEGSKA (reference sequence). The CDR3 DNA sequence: TGCAGTGCCGTCCTAGGCGGGGTTACGTTCTTC. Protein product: CSAVLGGVTFF.

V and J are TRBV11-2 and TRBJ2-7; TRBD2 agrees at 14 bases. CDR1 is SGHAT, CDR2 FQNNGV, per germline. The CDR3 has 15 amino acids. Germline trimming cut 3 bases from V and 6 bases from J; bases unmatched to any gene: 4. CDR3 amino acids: CASSLGTSGSAEQYF. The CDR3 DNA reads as TGTGCCAGCAGCTTGGGGACTAGCGGGAGCGCCGAGCAGTACTTC.

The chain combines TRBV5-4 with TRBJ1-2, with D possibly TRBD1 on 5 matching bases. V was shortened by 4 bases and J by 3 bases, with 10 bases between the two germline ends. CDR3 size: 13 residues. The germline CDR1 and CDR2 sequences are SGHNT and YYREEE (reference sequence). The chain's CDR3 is CASSVGGDYGYTF. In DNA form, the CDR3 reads TGTGCCAGCAGCGTCGGGGGGGACTATGGCTACACCTTC.

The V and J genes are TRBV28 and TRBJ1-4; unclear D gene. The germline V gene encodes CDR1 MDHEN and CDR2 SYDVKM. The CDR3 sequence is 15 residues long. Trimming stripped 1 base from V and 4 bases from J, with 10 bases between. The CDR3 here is CASSLSTADNEKLFF. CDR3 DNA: TGTGCCAGCAGTTTATCTACAGCCGATAATGAAAAACTGTTTTTT.

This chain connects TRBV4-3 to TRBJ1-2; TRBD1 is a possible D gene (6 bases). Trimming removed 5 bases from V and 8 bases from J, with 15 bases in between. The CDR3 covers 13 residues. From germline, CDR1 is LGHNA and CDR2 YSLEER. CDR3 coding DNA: TGCGCCAGCAGCGAGCAGGGGTCCTCGGGCTACACCTTC. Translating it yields CASSEQGSSGYTF.

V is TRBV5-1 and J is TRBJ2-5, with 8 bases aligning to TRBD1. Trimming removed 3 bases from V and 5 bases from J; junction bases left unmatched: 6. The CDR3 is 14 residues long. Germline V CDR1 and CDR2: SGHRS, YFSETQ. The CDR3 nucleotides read TGCGCCAGCAGCTCAAGGACAGGGAGCGAGACCCAGTACTTC. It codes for CASSSRTGSETQYF. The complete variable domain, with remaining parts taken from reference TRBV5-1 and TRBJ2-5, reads KAGVTQTPRYLIKTRGQQVTLSCSPISGHRSVSWYQQTPGQGLQFLFEYFSETQRNKGNFPGRFSGRQFSNSRSEMNVSTLELGDSALYLCASSSRTGSETQYFGPGTRLLVL.

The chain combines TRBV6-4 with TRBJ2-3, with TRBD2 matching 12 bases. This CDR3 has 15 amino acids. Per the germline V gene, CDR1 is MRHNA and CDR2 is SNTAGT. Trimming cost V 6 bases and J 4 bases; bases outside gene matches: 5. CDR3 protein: CASSIGLAGPDTQYF. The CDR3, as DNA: TGTGCCAGCAGCATAGGACTAGCGGGACCAGATACGCAGTATTTT.

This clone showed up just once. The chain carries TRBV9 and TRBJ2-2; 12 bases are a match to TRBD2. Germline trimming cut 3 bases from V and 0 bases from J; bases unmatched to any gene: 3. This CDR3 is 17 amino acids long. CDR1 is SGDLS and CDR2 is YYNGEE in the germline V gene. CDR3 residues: CASSATSGGSNTGELFF. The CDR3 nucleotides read TGTGCCAGCAGCGCGACTAGCGGGGGATCGAACACCGGGGAGCTGTTTTTT.

For the CDR3, the DNA is TGTGCCAGCAGCGAACAGGGGGCTTCCTACGAGCAGTACTTC. Its translation is CASSEQGASYEQYF. The V and J genes are TRBV14 and TRBJ2-7; 9 bases line up with TRBD1. Germline V gene sequence: CDR1 SGHDN, CDR2 FVKESK. The CDR3 has 14 residues. With 5 bases clipped from V and 1 base from J, the junction kept 3 bases outside the gene matches.

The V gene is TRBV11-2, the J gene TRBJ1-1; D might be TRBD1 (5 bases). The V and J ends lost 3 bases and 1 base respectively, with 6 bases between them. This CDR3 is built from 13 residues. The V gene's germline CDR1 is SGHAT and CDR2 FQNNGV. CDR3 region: CASSFTGNTEAFF. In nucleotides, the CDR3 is TGTGCCAGCAGCTTCACAGGGAACACTGAAGCTTTCTTT.

This CDR3 is CAWSPWGANEKLFF. The CDR3 DNA is TGTGCCTGGAGTCCCTGGGGGGCAAATGAAAAACTGTTTTTT. The chain links TRBV30 to TRBJ1-4; tentative D call: TRBD1 (6 bases). CDR1 is GTSNPN, CDR2 SVGIG, per germline (reference sequence). Between the trimmed V and J ends, which lost 2 bases and 5 bases, there was a span of 12 bases. The CDR3 is 14 residues long.

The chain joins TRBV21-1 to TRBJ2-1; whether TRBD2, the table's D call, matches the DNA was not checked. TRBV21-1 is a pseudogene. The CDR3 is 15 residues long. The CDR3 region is CASSDTSTSIDEQFF. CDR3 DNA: TGTGCCAGCAGCGACACTAGTACCTCTATCGATGAGCAGTTCTTC.

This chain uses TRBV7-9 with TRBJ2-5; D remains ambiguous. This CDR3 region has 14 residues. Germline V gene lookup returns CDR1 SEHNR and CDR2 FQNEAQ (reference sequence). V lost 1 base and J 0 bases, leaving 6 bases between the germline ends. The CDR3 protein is CASSLDADQETQYF. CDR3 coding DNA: TGTGCCAGCAGCTTAGACGCGGACCAAGAGACCCAGTACTTC.

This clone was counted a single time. CDR3 protein: CASSAQVSGANTGELFF. The CDR3 nucleotides read TGTGCCAGCAGCGCCCAAGTCAGCGGGGCGAACACCGGGGAGCTGTTTTTT. The V gene is TRBV5-4, the J gene TRBJ2-2; the match to TRBD2 covers 7 bases. CDR1 and CDR2 from the germline V gene are SGHNT and YYREEE (reference sequence). The CDR3 consists of 17 residues. J was trimmed by 0 bases and V by 4 bases; bases with no gene match: 9.

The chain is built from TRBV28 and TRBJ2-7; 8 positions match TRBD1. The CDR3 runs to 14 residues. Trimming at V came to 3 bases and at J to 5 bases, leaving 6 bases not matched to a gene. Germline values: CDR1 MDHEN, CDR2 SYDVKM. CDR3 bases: TGTGCCAGCAGTTTCGGGACAGGCGGCAACGAGCAGTACTTC. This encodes CASSFGTGGNEQYF.

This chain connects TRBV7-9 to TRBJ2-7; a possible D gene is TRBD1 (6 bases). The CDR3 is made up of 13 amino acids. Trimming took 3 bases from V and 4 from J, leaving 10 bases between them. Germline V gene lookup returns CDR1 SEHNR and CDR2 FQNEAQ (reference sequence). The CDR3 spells CASSLFQGYEQYF. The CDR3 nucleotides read TGTGCCAGCAGCTTGTTCCAGGGGTACGAGCAGTACTTC.

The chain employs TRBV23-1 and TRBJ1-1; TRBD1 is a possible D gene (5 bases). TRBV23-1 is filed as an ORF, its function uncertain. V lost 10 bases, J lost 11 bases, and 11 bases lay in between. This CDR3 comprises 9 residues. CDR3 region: CATVWGAFF. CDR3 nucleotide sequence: TGCGCCACCGTCTGGGGGGCTTTCTTT.

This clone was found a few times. CDR3 in DNA: TGTGCCAGCAGTCCGAGGGGGCTGGAGACAGATACGCAGTATTTT. It specifies CASSPRGLETDTQYF. This chain uses TRBV27 with TRBJ2-3, with TRBD1 matching over 7 bases. The germline gives CDR1 MNHEY, CDR2 SMNVEV (reference sequence). V was pared by 5 bases and J by 3 bases, with 8 bases of the junction left unmatched. The CDR3 is 15 residues long.

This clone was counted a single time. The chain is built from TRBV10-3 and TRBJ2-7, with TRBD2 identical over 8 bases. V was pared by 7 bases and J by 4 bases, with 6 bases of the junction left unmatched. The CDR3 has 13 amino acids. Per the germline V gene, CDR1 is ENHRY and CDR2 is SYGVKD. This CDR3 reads CAIKERERYEQYF. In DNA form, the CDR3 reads TGTGCCATCAAGGAGCGGGAGCGTTACGAGCAGTACTTC.

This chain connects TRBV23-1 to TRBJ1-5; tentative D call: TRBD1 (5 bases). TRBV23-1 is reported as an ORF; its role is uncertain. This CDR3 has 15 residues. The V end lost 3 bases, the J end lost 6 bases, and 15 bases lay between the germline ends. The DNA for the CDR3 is TGCGCCAGCAGTCAGGGGCCGGAAGGTCTTCAGCCCCAGCATTTT. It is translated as CASSQGPEGLQPQHF.